The 9 T cell receptor beta chains below were found in one sample sequenced in a study of blood T cell repertoires in COVID-19. Libraries were prepared by immunoSEQ multiplex PCR; TCRdb keeps only in-frame clonotypes and omits some of them. Of about 80,000 clones listed, over 65% were seen once; the top ten hold 5% to 6%. The sequenced material came from peripheral blood. Every receptor here comes from a man aged 50 or older with active or convalescent COVID-19.

The rearrangement joins TRBV11-2 to TRBJ2-5; 8 bases fit TRBD2. Germline values: CDR1 SGHAT, CDR2 FQNNGV. CDR3 length: 12 amino acids. V shed 5 bases, J shed 7 bases, and the junction held 3 bases outside the gene matches. The CDR3 DNA reads TGTGCCAGCAGCCTCGGGGGGGCGACCCAGTACTTC. This encodes CASSLGGATQYF.

Only one count was recorded for this clone. V is TRBV11-2 and J is TRBJ1-6; D perhaps matches TRBD1 (6 bases). The length of the CDR3 is 15 residues. The germline V and J ends were trimmed by 4 bases and 5 bases, with 12 bases remaining between them. Germline CDR1 reads SGHAT; CDR2 reads FQNNGV. CDR3 region: CASSSRGVDNSPLHF. The CDR3 DNA follows: TGTGCCAGCAGCTCCAGGGGAGTGGATAATTCACCCCTCCACTTT.

This clone was seen only once. The genes are TRBV9 and TRBJ2-1, with D maybe TRBD1 (5 bases). Germline V lookup: CDR1 SGDLS, CDR2 YYNGEE. The CDR3 contains 16 residues. Trimming cost V 3 bases and J 9 bases, with 22 bases left between them. CDR3 sequence reads: CASSAGDRDLQGEQFF. CDR3 coding DNA: TGTGCCAGCAGCGCTGGTGACAGAGATTTACAAGGTGAGCAGTTCTTC.

CDR3 in amino acids: CASTSGALEGNYGYTF. In nucleotides, the CDR3 is TGTGCCAGTACCAGCGGGGCCCTAGAAGGCAACTATGGCTACACCTTC. The genes are TRBV19 and TRBJ1-2, with D maybe TRBD1 (5 bases). The CDR3 sequence is 16 residues long. In germline, CDR1 is LNHDA, CDR2 SQIVND (reference sequence). With 7 bases removed from V and 2 bases from J, the gap between germline ends came to 20 bases.

V gene TRBV28 combines with J gene TRBJ2-7, with a tentative D call TRBD1 (6 bases). The germline CDR1 and CDR2 sequences are MDHEN and SYDVKM. CDR3 length: 13 residues. Trimming left V 9 bases short and J 4 bases short, with 16 bases between. The DNA of the CDR3 is TGTGCCAGTGTCCGAACAGGGCCTTACGAGCAGTACTTC. Protein product: CASVRTGPYEQYF. The variable domain in full, completed from reference TRBV28 and TRBJ2-7, reads DVKVTQSSRYLVKRTGEKVFLECVQDMDHENMFWYRQDPGLGLRLIYFSYDVKMKEKGDIPEGYSVSREKKERFSLILESASTNQTSMYLCASVRTGPYEQYFGPGTRLTVT.

The V gene is TRBV30, the J gene TRBJ2-7; D might be TRBD2 (5 bases). The CDR3 is made up of 14 amino acids. The V and J ends lost 0 bases and 0 bases respectively, with 9 bases between them. Germline V gene sequence: CDR1 GTSNPN, CDR2 SVGIG (reference sequence). CDR3 region: CAWSVSGSSYEQYF. The CDR3 nucleotides read TGTGCCTGGAGTGTAAGCGGTAGCTCCTACGAGCAGTACTTC.

The genes are TRBV29-1 and TRBJ2-7; the match to TRBD1 covers 9 bases. This CDR3 is 13 amino acids long. CDR1 and CDR2 from the germline V gene are SQVTM and ANQGSEA. With V trimmed by 4 bases and J by 3 bases, 4 bases remained unmatched. CDR3 DNA sequence: TGCAGCGTTGCAACAGGGGGCTTCTACGAGCAGTACTTC. Translated, it gives CSVATGGFYEQYF.

The chain employs TRBV27 and TRBJ2-3; 8 bases map to TRBD2. The germline V gene encodes CDR1 MNHEY and CDR2 SMNVEV (reference sequence). This CDR3 region has 16 residues. The V and J ends lost 5 bases and 2 bases, in that order; junction bases with no gene match: 9. The CDR3 DNA is TGTGCCAGCAGTCCCCTCGGGGGGGGTACCACAGATACGCAGTATTTT. The encoded protein is CASSPLGGGTTDTQYF.

J is TRBJ2-7 and V is TRBV19; TRBD2 agrees at 7 bases. Germline values: CDR1 LNHDA, CDR2 SQIVND (reference sequence). With V trimmed by 1 base and J by 3 bases, 12 bases remained unmatched. This CDR3 comprises 17 residues. This CDR3 is CASSIAASGALFYEQYF. The CDR3 DNA sequence: TGTGCCAGTAGTATAGCGGCTAGCGGCGCGTTATTCTACGAGCAGTACTTC.